This T cell receptor (beta chain) was recorded in a study of blood T cell repertoires in COVID-19. Assay: immunoSEQ multiplex PCR; the TCRdb copy retains only in-frame clones and omits some. The top ten hold roughly 1.1% of the sample, which has some 400,000 clones, over 65% seen once. This clone was counted only a few times. The germline V gene has CDR1 MDHEN and CDR2 SYDVKM. This CDR3 is built from 15 residues. Deletions cut 4 bases from V and 3 bases from J, with 15 bases between. The sequenced sample consisted of peripheral blood. The gene calls are TRBV28 and TRBJ1-1; D uncertain. This clonotype originated in a human donor with acute or convalescent COVID-19. The donor label of this sample is uncertain. The CDR3 is CASSSPVAYHTEAFF. The CDR3 nucleotides are TGTGCCAGCAGTTCACCAGTAGCTTACCACACTGAAGCTTTCTTT.